What follows are 21 T cell receptor beta chains derived from one specimen sequenced in a study of T cells in tuberculosis. TCRdb's table, derived via immunoSEQ multiplex PCR, lists solely in-frame clones and lacks some. The table lists 80,000 to 90,000 clones, about nine tenths of them singletons. Cells were sorted from thawed PBMC rested overnight and stained with GMM-loaded CD1B tetramer, viability dye and anti-CD3. The CD1B tetramers carried C32 glucose monomycolate purified from Rhodococcus equi. The sequenced sample consisted of CD1b-GMM tetramer-negative cells sorted from PBMCs. All receptors come from an adult woman with latent tuberculosis.

The rearrangement uses TRBV2 and TRBJ1-4; no definite D call. The V gene lost 3 bases and the J gene lost 5 bases, with 7 bases spanning the gap. The germline CDR1 and CDR2 sequences are SNHLY and FYNNEI. This CDR3 has 13 amino acids. The DNA for the CDR3 is TGTGCCAGCAGTGAGGGCCCCAATGAAAAACTGTTTTTT. It is translated as CASSEGPNEKLFF.

This clone appeared a few times. The chain links TRBV7-9 to TRBJ1-1, with a possible D match to TRBD1 (6 bases). This CDR3 contains 13 residues. Trimming cost V 4 bases and J 1 base, with 7 bases left between them. Germline V gene data show CDR1 as SEHNR and CDR2 as FQNEAQ (reference sequence). The CDR3 here is CASSSQGNTEAFF. DNA of the CDR3: TGTGCCAGCAGCTCACAGGGGAACACTGAAGCTTTCTTT.

The chain is built from TRBV18 and TRBJ1-1; 7 positions match TRBD1. Germline V CDR1 and CDR2: KGHSH, LQKENI. This CDR3 has 18 amino acids. The ends lost 2 bases at V and 5 bases at J; junction bases unmatched: 17. The CDR3: CASSPKGSNQGGWTEAFF. The DNA for the CDR3 is TGTGCCAGCTCACCAAAGGGATCGAATCAGGGGGGATGGACTGAAGCTTTCTTT.

The chain has TRBV11-2 and TRBJ2-1; 8 nucleotides line up with TRBD1. V shed 2 bases and J 0 bases; nucleotides not matched to a gene: 6. Germline V gives CDR1 SGHAT, CDR2 FQNNGV. The CDR3 totals 17 residues. The DNA for the CDR3 is TGTGCCAGCAGCTTATTATCAGGACAGGGCTCCTACAATGAGCAGTTCTTC. This codes for CASSLLSGQGSYNEQFF.

The rearrangement joins TRBV7-9 to TRBJ1-2; D is ambiguous. There are 14 residues in the CDR3. The germline CDR1 and CDR2 sequences are SEHNR and FQNEAQ (reference sequence). Trimming shortened V by 1 base and J by 1 base, and 7 bases separated the two germline ends. The CDR3 sequence is CASSLDAINYGYTF. The CDR3 DNA is TGTGCCAGCAGCTTAGATGCGATTAACTATGGCTACACCTTC.

This clone was observed once. The chain couples TRBV19 to TRBJ1-5; 10 bases match TRBD1. Trimming took 9 bases from V and 6 from J; bases not matched to a gene: 2. Germline V lookup: CDR1 LNHDA, CDR2 SQIVND (reference sequence). CDR3 size: 12 residues. CDR3 coding DNA: TGTGCCAGAGACAGGGGGCTTCAGCCCCAGCATTTT. It encodes CARDRGLQPQHF. Variable domain in full (rest from reference TRBV19 and TRBJ1-5): DGGITQSPKYLFRKEGQNVTLSCEQNLNHDAMYWYRQDPGQGLRLIYYSQIVNDFQKGDIAEGYSVSREKKESFPLTVTSAQKNPTAFYLCARDRGLQPQHFGDGTRLSIL.

The V call is TRBV6-1, the J call TRBJ2-7; D is perhaps TRBD1 or TRBD2 (5 bases each). The CDR3 extends over 12 amino acids. V gave up 0 bases and J gave up 7 bases, with 7 bases separating them. Germline V gene lookup returns CDR1 MNHNS and CDR2 SASEGT. CDR3 bases: TGTGCCAGCAGTGAAGCATGGGGGGAGCAGTACGTC. It encodes CASSEAWGEQYV.

The chain recombines TRBV7-2 with TRBJ2-1, with 8 bases aligning to TRBD2. CDR1 and CDR2 from the germline V gene are SGHTA and FQGNSA. With 2 bases clipped from V and 0 bases from J, the junction kept 6 bases outside the gene matches. The CDR3 is made up of 17 amino acids. The CDR3 coding sequence is TGTGCCAGCAGCTTATGGGCGGGGGGCAGCTCCTACAATGAGCAGTTCTTC. As protein: CASSLWAGGSSYNEQFF.

The genes are TRBV7-2 and TRBJ1-2; no definite D call. CDR3 length: 13 residues. With 8 bases removed from V and 8 bases from J, the gap between germline ends came to 18 bases. CDR1 and CDR2 (germline): SGHTA, FQGNSA. CDR3 coding DNA: TGTGCCAGCCGTGGTCGGGTGAGGGAGGGCTACACCTTC. Its translation is CASRGRVREGYTF.

This clone appeared a single time. The gene calls are TRBV25-1 and TRBJ1-1, with a weak D call TRBD1 (6 bases). Trimming shortened V by 3 bases and J by 4 bases, and 18 bases separated the two germline ends. This CDR3 is 16 amino acids long. The germline V gene has CDR1 MGHDK and CDR2 SYGVNS. DNA of the CDR3: TGTGCCAGCAGTGATTACAGGGAATTGGCGAGCACTGAAGCTTTCTTT. Translated: CASSDYRELASTEAFF.

The chain is built from TRBV28 and TRBJ1-2; the match to TRBD1 covers 9 bases. This CDR3 has 17 amino acids. Per germline, CDR1 MDHEN and CDR2 SYDVKM. Trimming took 4 bases from V and 0 from J; bases not matched to a gene: 9. For the CDR3, the DNA is TGTGCCAGCAGTTCGCGGACAGGGGCGGAAGCTAACTATGGCTACACCTTC. Protein: CASSSRTGAEANYGYTF.

This clone appeared a few times. The chain is built from TRBV5-4 and TRBJ2-7, with TRBD1 matching 10 bases. The CDR3 runs 13 residues. Germline-derived CDR1 and CDR2 are SGHNT and YYREEE (reference sequence). The trim removed 3 bases at V and 5 bases at J, leaving 2 bases unmatched. The CDR3 loop is CASSWGQGNEQYF. DNA of the CDR3: TGTGCCAGCAGCTGGGGACAGGGGAACGAGCAGTACTTC. Variable domain in full (rest from reference TRBV5-4 and TRBJ2-7): ETGVTQSPTHLIKTRGQQVTLRCSSQSGHNTVSWYQQALGQGPQFIFQYYREEENGRGNFPPRFSGLQFPNYSSELNVNALELDDSALYLCASSWGQGNEQYFGPGTRLTVT.

This clone appeared a single time. The gene calls are TRBV4-2 and TRBJ1-2; 10 bases align to TRBD1. J gave up 3 bases and V 3 bases, and 10 bases lay outside the gene matches. This CDR3 region has 17 residues. The germline V gene has CDR1 LGHNA and CDR2 YNFKEQ. CDR3 protein: CASSQASIGTGDYGYTF. In nucleotides, the CDR3 is TGTGCCAGCAGCCAGGCCAGTATCGGGACAGGGGACTATGGCTACACCTTC.

This sequence joins TRBV28 and TRBJ1-6; 9 bases map to TRBD1. Trimming at V came to 11 bases and at J to 8 bases, leaving 13 bases not matched to a gene. Germline lookup yields CDR1 MDHEN and CDR2 SYDVKM. This CDR3 spans 15 amino acids. The DNA for the CDR3 is TGTGCCGGTCAACAGGGGGCGCCCCGGGATTCACCCCTCCACTTT. Its protein is CAGQQGAPRDSPLHF.

V is TRBV19 and J is TRBJ2-7; possible D gene TRBD1, 6 bases. Between the trimmed V and J ends, which lost 7 bases and 1 base, there was a span of 8 bases. This CDR3 has 12 residues. The germline gives CDR1 LNHDA, CDR2 SQIVND (reference sequence). CDR3 in DNA: TGTGCCAGTATGGACAGATCCTACGAGCAGTACTTC. This sequence encodes CASMDRSYEQYF.

The chain couples TRBV15 to TRBJ2-3, with 7 bases fitting TRBD1. The CDR3 loop spans 15 amino acids. V lost 1 base and J lost 5; bases outside the gene matches: 6. Germline CDR1 LNHNV, CDR2 YYDKDF (reference sequence). This chain's CDR3 is CATSRAPNRGDTQYF. Here the CDR3 DNA reads TGTGCCACCAGCAGAGCTCCCAACAGGGGAGATACGCAGTATTTT. The full variable domain, with the rest looked up from reference TRBV15 and TRBJ2-3, is DAMVIQNPRYQVTQFGKPVTLSCSQTLNHNVMYWYQQKSSQAPKLLFHYYDKDFNNEADTPDNFQSRRPNTSFCFLDIRSPGLGDTAMYLCATSRAPNRGDTQYFGPGTRLTVL.

The rearrangement uses TRBV18 and TRBJ2-7; TRBD1 aligns across 7 bases. The CDR3 is made up of 14 amino acids. Unmatched junction bases numbered 4, after V lost 3 bases and J lost 2 bases. Looked up from germline, CDR1 is KGHSH and CDR2 is LQKENI. The CDR3 loop is CASSPQGVAYEQYF. In DNA form, the CDR3 reads TGTGCCAGCTCACCCCAGGGGGTCGCCTACGAGCAGTACTTC.

This chain links TRBV5-1 with TRBJ1-3, with D possibly being TRBD1 (5 bases). Germline CDR1 is SGHRS and CDR2 is YFSETQ. The CDR3 runs to 15 residues. V dropped 1 base and J dropped 3 bases, with 11 bases sitting between them. In DNA form, the CDR3 reads TGCGCCAGCAGCTTGACAGGAGATCTTGGAAACACCATATATTTT. This encodes CASSLTGDLGNTIYF.

In nucleotides, the CDR3 is TGTGCCAGCAGCCAAGGGTCGGGGGGGCCATATGAGCAGTTCTTC. Translated: CASSQGSGGPYEQFF. The V gene is TRBV14, the J gene TRBJ2-1; 8 bases line up with TRBD2. V shed 1 base, J shed 8 bases, and the junction held 7 bases outside the gene matches. Germline CDR1 reads SGHDN; CDR2 reads FVKESK. CDR3 length: 15 amino acids.

The genes are TRBV5-4 and TRBJ2-7; 11 bases map to TRBD2. This CDR3 is built from 17 residues. Per germline, CDR1 SGHNT and CDR2 YYREEE (reference sequence). J lost 0 bases, V lost 4 bases, and 9 bases had no gene match. The CDR3 nucleotides are TGTGCCAGCAGCCCACCCAGACTAGCGGGGAACTCCTACGAGCAGTACTTC. Protein product: CASSPPRLAGNSYEQYF. The full variable domain, in which reference TRBV5-4 and TRBJ2-7 provide the parts outside the CDR3, is ETGVTQSPTHLIKTRGQQVTLRCSSQSGHNTVSWYQQALGQGPQFIFQYYREEENGRGNFPPRFSGLQFPNYSSELNVNALELDDSALYLCASSPPRLAGNSYEQYFGPGTRLTVT.

This CDR3 reads CASSQGGQGVLYGYTF. The CDR3 bases are TGCGCCAGCAGCCAAGGGGGACAGGGGGTTTTATATGGCTACACCTTC. The chain links TRBV4-3 to TRBJ1-2, with TRBD1 identical over 11 bases. CDR1 and CDR2 from the germline V gene are LGHNA and YSLEER. Losses at the gene ends were 1 base for V and 5 bases for J; bases not matched to a gene: 6. The CDR3 is 16 amino acids.